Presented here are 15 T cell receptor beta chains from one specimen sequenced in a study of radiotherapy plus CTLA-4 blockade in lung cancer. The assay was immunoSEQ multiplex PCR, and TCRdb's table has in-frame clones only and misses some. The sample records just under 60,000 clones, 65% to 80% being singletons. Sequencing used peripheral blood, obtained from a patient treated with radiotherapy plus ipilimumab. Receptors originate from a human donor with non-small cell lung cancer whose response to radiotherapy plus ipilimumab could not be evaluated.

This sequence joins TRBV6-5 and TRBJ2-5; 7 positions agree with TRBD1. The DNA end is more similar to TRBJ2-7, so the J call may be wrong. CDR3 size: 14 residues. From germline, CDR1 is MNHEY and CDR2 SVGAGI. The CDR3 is CASSLDRFPYEQYF. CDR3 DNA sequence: TGTGCCAGCAGCCTGGACAGGTTTCCCTACGAGCAGTACTTC.

CDR3 nucleotides: TGTGCCAGAGCTGACAGGGTCGACACAGATACGCAGTATTTT. Amino acid sequence: CARADRVDTDTQYF. The genes are TRBV5-8 and TRBJ2-3; 7 bases map to TRBD1. Germline trimming cut 8 bases from V and 2 bases from J; bases unmatched to any gene: 8. Germline lookup yields CDR1 SGHTS and CDR2 YDEGEE. The CDR3 totals 14 residues.

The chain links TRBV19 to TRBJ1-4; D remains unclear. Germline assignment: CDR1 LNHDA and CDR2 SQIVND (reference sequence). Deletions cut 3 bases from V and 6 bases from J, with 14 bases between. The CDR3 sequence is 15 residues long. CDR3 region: CASSMAPMRDEKLFF. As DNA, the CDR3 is TGTGCCAGTAGTATGGCCCCTATGAGGGATGAAAAACTGTTTTTT.

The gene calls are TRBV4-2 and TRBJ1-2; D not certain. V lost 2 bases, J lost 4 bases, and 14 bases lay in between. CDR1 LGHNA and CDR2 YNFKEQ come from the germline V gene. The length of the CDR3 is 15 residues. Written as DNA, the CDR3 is TGTGCCAGCAGCCAACTAGGGAGGGAGGGCTATGGCTACACCTTC. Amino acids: CASSQLGREGYGYTF.

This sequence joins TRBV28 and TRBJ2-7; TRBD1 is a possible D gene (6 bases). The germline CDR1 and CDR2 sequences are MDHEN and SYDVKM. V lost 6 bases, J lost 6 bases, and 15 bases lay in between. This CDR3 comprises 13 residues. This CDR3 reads CASSRTGLREQYF. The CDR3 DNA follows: TGTGCCAGCAGCCGTACAGGGCTACGCGAGCAGTACTTC.

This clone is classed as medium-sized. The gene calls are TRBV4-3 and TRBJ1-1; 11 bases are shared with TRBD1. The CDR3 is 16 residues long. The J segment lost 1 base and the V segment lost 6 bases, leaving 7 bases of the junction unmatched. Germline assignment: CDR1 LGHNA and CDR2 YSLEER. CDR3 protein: CASRQYGTGGNTEAFF. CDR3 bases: TGCGCCAGCAGACAGTACGGGACAGGGGGGAACACTGAAGCTTTCTTT.

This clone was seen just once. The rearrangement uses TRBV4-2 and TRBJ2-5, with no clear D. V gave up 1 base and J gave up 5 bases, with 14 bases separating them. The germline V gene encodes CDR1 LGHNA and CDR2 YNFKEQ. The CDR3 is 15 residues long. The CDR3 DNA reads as TGTGCCAGCAGCCAAGTCACCAGGTTCGAGGAGACCCAGTACTTC. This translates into CASSQVTRFEETQYF.

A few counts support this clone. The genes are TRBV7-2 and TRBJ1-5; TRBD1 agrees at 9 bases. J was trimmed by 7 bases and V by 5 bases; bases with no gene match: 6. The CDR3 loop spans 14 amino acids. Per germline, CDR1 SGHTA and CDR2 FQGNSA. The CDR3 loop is CASSPGQGEQPQHF. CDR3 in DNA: TGTGCCAGCAGCCCGGGACAGGGTGAACAGCCCCAGCATTTT. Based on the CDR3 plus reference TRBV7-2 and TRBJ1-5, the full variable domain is GAGVSQSPSNKVTEKGKDVELRCDPISGHTALYWYRQSLGQGLEFLIYFQGNSAPDKSGLPSDRFSAERTGGSVSTLTIQRTQQEDSAVYLCASSPGQGEQPQHFGDGTRLSIL.

This CDR3 is CASSSNPRPEAFF. In DNA form, the CDR3 reads TGTGCCAGCAGCTCTAACCCGCGTCCTGAAGCTTTCTTT. V gene TRBV11-3 combines with J gene TRBJ1-1, with D uncertain. The CDR3 is made up of 13 amino acids. Trimming shortened V by 4 bases and J by 6 bases, and 12 bases separated the two germline ends. Germline CDR1 reads SGHNT; CDR2 reads YENEEA.

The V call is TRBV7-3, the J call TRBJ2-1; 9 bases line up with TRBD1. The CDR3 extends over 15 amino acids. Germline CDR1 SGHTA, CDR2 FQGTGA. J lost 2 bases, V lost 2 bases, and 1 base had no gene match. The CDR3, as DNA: TGTGCCAGCAGCTTATACAGGGGGCCCTACAATGAGCAGTTCTTC. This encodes CASSLYRGPYNEQFF.

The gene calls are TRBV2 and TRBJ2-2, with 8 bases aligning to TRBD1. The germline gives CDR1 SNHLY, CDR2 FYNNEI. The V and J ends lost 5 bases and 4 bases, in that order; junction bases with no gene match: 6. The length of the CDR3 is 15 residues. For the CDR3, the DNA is TGTGCCAGCAGTCGGACAGGGTCCGTCACCGGGGAGCTGTTTTTT. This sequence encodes CASSRTGSVTGELFF.

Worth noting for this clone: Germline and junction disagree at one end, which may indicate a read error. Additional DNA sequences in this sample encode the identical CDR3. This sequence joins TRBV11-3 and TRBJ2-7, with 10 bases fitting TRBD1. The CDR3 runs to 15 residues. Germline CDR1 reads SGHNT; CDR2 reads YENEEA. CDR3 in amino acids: CASSPRTGGSYEQYF. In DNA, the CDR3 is TGTGCCAGCAGCCCCCGGACAGGGGGATCCTATGAGCAGTACTTC. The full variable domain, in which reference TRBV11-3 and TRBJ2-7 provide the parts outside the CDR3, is EAGVVQSPRYKIIEKKQPVAFWCNPISGHNTLYWYLQNLGQGPELLIRYENEEAVDDSQLPKDRFSAERLKGVDSTLKIQPAELGDSAVYLCASSPRTGGSYEQYFGPGTRLTVT.

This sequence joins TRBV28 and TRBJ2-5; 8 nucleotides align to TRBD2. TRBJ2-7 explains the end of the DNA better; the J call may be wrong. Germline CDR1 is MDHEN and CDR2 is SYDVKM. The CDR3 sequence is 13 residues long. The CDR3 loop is CASRTSSSYEQYF. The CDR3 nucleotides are TGTGCCAGTAGGACTAGCAGCTCCTACGAGCAGTACTTC.

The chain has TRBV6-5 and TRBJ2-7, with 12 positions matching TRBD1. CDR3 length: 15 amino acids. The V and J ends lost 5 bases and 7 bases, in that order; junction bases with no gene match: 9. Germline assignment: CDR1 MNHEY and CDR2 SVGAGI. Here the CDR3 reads CASSGWDRGRIEQYF. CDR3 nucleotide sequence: TGTGCCAGCAGTGGATGGGACAGGGGGCGCATTGAGCAGTACTTC.

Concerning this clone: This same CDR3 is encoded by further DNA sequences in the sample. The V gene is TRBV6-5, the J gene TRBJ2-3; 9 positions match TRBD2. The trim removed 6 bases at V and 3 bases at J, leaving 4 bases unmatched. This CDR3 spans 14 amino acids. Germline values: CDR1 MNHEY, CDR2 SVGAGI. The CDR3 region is CASRSGLATDTQYF. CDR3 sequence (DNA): TGTGCCAGCAGGTCCGGACTAGCGACAGATACGCAGTATTTT.